This entry features one T cell receptor (beta chain) sequence. Three rounds of nested PCR, following a modified ARM-PCR protocol, produced the TCRbeta library. Each CDR3 protein gets one entry after TCRdb re-called the multiplex PCR reads with MiXCR. This sample has 50,000 to 60,000 distinct CDR3 sequences, with about 79% found just once. The record originates from a study of tumor and adjacent non-tumor tissue in lung cancer. Turning to the study itself: Stage I to III disease affected over nine men and roughly five women aged roughly 31 to 76.

This sample's RNA came from whole unsorted tissue. The normal lung tissue was taken more than 3 cm from the tumor edge. The sequencing sample was made of distant non-tumor lung tissue. The origin of this receptor is a woman aged 55-70 years with non-small cell lung cancer.

CDR3 sequence (DNA): TGTGCCAGCAGCTTAACACAGGGGGGGATGAATGAGCAGTTCTTC. It specifies CASSLTQGGMNEQFF. V is TRBV7-3 and J is TRBJ2-1; D might be TRBD1 (8 bases). Germline CDR1 SGHTA, CDR2 FQGTGA. CDR3 size: 15 residues. Trimming shortened V by 0 bases and J by 7 bases, and 13 bases separated the two germline ends.